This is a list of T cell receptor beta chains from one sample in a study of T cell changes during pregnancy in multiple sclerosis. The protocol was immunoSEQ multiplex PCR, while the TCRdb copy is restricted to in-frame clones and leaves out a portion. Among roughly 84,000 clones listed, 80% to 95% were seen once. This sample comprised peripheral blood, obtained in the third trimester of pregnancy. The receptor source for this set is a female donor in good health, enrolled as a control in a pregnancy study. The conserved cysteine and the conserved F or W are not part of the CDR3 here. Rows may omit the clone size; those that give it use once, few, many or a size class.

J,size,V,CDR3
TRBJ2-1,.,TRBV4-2,ASSQDPDRADEQF
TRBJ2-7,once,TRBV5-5,ASSEGVGTSGSRSYEQY
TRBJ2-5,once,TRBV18,ASSPSETQY
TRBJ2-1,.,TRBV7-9,ASSLGRGDRGYNEQF
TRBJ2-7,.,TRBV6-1,ASSLGTVGPYEQY
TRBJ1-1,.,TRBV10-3,AIAAPDTNTEAF
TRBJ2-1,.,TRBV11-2,ASSLTSGSDNEQF
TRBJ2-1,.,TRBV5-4,ASSLNSGSGSNEQF
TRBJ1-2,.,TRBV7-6,ASSPSGGTVGYGYT
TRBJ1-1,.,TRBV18,ASSPKQGSWVAEAF
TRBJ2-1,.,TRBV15,ATSRPHGTGVRDEQF
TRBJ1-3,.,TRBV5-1,ASSLDTTGNTIY
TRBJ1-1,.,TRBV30,AWREGGGGTEAF
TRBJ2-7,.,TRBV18,ASSPADRASYEQY
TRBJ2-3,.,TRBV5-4,ASSLAGAGGPTDTQY
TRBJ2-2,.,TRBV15,ATSRDSGSHTGELF
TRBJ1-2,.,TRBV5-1,ASSLVGRQGTNYGYT
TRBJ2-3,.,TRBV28,ASSLGGPSQGTQY
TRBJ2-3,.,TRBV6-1,ASSEGLAGKFSTDTQY